Included here is one T cell receptor beta chain sequence, with context. The antigen remains unidentified. The PCR ran on 60 Vbeta and 13 Jbeta primers. The authors' processing: Later work found 65 million to 100 million unique TCR beta chains, with about 10 million shared. Using immunoSEQ multiplex PCR, the repertoire was profiled, and TCRdb retains in-frame clones only, with some absent. V, J and clone size were drawn from that table, and D and trimming were deduced from the DNA. Altogether over 95,000 clones are present, 60% to 80% being singletons, with the ten largest covering just over 2%. The entry originates in a study of cytomegalovirus exposure and HLA in healthy donors. This donor has no recorded CMV serostatus. The germline gives CDR1 SEHNR, CDR2 FQNEAQ (reference sequence). CDR3 size: 17 residues. J was trimmed by 6 bases and V by 3 bases; bases with no gene match: 10. General study findings and limits: According to the study, some 160 TCR beta chains were cytomegalovirus-associated.

The sample consisted of PBMCs. The rearrangement uses TRBV7-9 and TRBJ2-7; the match to TRBD2 covers 14 bases. The TCR comes from a human donor in good health. CDR3 DNA sequence: TGTGCCAGCAGCTTGCGGGGACTAGCGGGAGCTGGTGGCGAGCAGTACTTC. Amino acid sequence: CASSLRGLAGAGGEQYF.